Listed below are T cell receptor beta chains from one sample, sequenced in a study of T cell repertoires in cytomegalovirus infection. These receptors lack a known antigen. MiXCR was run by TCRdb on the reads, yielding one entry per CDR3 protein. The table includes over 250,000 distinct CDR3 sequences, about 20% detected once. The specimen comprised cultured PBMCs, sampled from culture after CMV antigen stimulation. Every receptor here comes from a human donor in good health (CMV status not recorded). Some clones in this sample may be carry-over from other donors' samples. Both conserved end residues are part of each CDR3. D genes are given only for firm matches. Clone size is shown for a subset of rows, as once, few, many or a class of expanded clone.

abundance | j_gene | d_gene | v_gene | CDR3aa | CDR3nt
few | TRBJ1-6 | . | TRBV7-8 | CASSLYLDSNSPLHF | TGTGCCAGCAGCTTATATCTTGACAGCAATTCACCCCTCCACTTT
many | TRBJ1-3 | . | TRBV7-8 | CASSLARTASISGNTIYF | TGTGCCAGCAGCTTAGCGCGGACAGCGTCAATCTCTGGAAACACCATATATTTT
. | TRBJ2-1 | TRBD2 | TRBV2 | CASNNLTSEGHQEQFF | TGTGCCAGCAACAATCTCACTAGCGAGGGCCATCAAGAGCAGTTCTTC
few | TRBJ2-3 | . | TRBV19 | CATRWRGSFTDTQYF | TGTGCCACCCGTTGGCGGGGCTCGTTCACAGATACGCAGTATTTT
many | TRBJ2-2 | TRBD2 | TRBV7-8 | CASSWLAVTGELFF | TGTGCCAGCAGCTGGCTAGCGGTCACCGGGGAGCTGTTTTTT
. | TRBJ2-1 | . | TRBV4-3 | CASSLRGGAYNEQFF | TGCGCCAGCAGCTTGCGTGGGGGGGCGTACAATGAGCAGTTCTTC
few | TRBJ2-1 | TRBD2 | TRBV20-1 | CSASGTEPGLAGGVSQFF | TGCAGTGCGTCGGGGACAGAACCGGGACTAGCGGGGGGGGTGTCGCAGTTCTTC
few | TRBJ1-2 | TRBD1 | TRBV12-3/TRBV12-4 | CASSQNRQGDGYTF | TGTGCCAGCAGTCAGAATCGACAGGGGGATGGCTACACCTTC
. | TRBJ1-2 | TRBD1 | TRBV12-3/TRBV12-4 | CASSLTPWDSKADGYTF | TGTGCCAGCAGTCTCACGCCCTGGGACAGCAAGGCGGACGGCTACACCTTC
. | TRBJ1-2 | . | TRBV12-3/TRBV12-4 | CASSPGHLYGYTF | TGTGCCAGCAGTCCCGGACACCTCTATGGCTACACCTTC
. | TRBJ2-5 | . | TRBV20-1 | CSAPEWGSTQYF | TGCAGTGCGCCAGAGTGGGGATCGACCCAGTACTTC
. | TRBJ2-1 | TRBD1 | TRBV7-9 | CASSSLVGGTGEGRSYNEQFF | TGTGCCAGCAGCTCATTAGTAGGGGGGACAGGGGAAGGTAGGTCCTACAATGAGCAGTTCTTC
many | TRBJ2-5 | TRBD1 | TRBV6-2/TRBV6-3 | CASSRVDREETQYF | TGTGCCAGCAGTCGTGTGGACAGGGAAGAGACCCAGTACTTC
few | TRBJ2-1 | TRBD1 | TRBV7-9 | CASSIKPGQGPLGNEQFF | TGTGCCAGCAGTATTAAACCGGGACAGGGCCCTCTCGGAAATGAGCAGTTCTTC
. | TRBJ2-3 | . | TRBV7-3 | CASSQANTDTQYF | TGTGCCAGCAGCCAAGCCAACACAGATACGCAGTATTTT